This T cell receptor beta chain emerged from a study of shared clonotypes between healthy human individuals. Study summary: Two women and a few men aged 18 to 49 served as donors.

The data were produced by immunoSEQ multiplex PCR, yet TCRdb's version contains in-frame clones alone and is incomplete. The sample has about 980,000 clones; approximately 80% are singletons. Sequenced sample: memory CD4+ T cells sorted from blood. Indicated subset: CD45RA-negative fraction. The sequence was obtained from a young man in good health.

The DNA of the CDR3 is TGTGCCAGCACTCTCACCGGAGCGGGAGGAGAGACCCAGTACTTC. Amino acid sequence: CASTLTGAGGETQYF. V is TRBV6-1 and J is TRBJ2-5; 9 bases are a match to TRBD2. CDR1 and CDR2 from the germline V gene are MNHNS and SASEGT. This CDR3 has 15 residues. V was pared by 7 bases and J by 4 bases, with 10 bases of the junction left unmatched.